A single sample is the source of the 9 T cell receptor beta chains below, sequenced in a study of blood T cell repertoires in COVID-19. Using immunoSEQ multiplex PCR, the repertoire was profiled, and TCRdb retains in-frame clones only, with some absent. The sample has about 22,000 clones, approximately 92% seen once; the top ten hold 3.1%. What was sequenced was peripheral blood. All receptors come from a woman aged 70-85 years with active COVID-19.

The genes are TRBV7-6 and TRBJ1-6; D ambiguous. From germline, CDR1 is SGHVS and CDR2 FNYEAQ. V was trimmed by 1 base and J by 10 bases, leaving 5 bases between them. The CDR3 runs to 12 residues. The CDR3 sequence is CASSLGASPLHF. CDR3 in DNA: TGTGCCAGCAGCTTAGGGGCGTCACCCCTCCACTTT.

The chain employs TRBV12-3 or TRBV12-4 and TRBJ1-1; D gene uncertain. This CDR3 contains 13 residues. The V and J ends lost 6 bases and 7 bases respectively, with 15 bases between them. CDR3 DNA: TGTGCCAGCAGCTTCGGGTCTCGGGGTGAAGCTTTCTTT. This codes for CASSFGSRGEAFF.

V is TRBV5-1 and J is TRBJ1-6; D may be TRBD1 (5 bases). The V gene lost 2 bases and the J gene lost 5 bases, with 8 bases spanning the gap. Germline lookup yields CDR1 SGHRS and CDR2 YFSETQ. The CDR3 contains 14 residues. CDR3 in DNA: TGCGCCAGCAGCTTCGACAGTAATAATTCACCCCTCCACTTT. Translation gives CASSFDSNNSPLHF. Supplemented by reference TRBV5-1 and TRBJ1-6, the full variable domain reads KAGVTQTPRYLIKTRGQQVTLSCSPISGHRSVSWYQQTPGQGLQFLFEYFSETQRNKGNFPGRFSGRQFSNSRSEMNVSTLELGDSALYLCASSFDSNNSPLHFGNGTRLTVT.

This chain links TRBV2 with TRBJ2-7, with 12 bases fitting TRBD2. Trimming at V came to 5 bases and at J to 2 bases, leaving 1 base not matched to a gene. The CDR3 spans 14 residues. Germline values: CDR1 SNHLY, CDR2 FYNNEI. CDR3 nucleotide sequence: TGTGCCAGCAGTCGACTAGCGGGGGCCTACGAGCAGTACTTC. It encodes CASSRLAGAYEQYF.

The rearrangement joins TRBV7-9 to TRBJ2-1; D remains unclear. V was shortened by 7 bases and J by 0 bases, with 10 bases between the two germline ends. This CDR3 has 14 residues. Germline assignment: CDR1 SEHNR and CDR2 FQNEAQ (reference sequence). CDR3 sequence reads: CASKELSSYNEQFF. Written as DNA, the CDR3 is TGTGCCAGCAAGGAGTTGAGCTCCTACAATGAGCAGTTCTTC.

About this clone: The conserved phenylalanine or tryptophan normally closing the CDR3 is absent here, so this likely arose from a read error. Because the CDR3's place on the DNA is in doubt, the DNA is left out and the CDR3 is given as listed by TCRdb. Other DNA sequences within the sample encode an identical CDR3. CDR3 region: CASSFWGAAESVI. The genes are TRBV5-6 and TRBJ2-7; TRBD2, the table's D call, lacks a check against the DNA. The germline gives CDR1 SGHDT, CDR2 YYEEEE. The CDR3 numbers 13 amino acids, ends counted.

The chain couples TRBV4-2 to TRBJ2-1, with D maybe TRBD2 (6 bases). The length of the CDR3 is 15 residues. CDR1 and CDR2 (germline): LGHNA, YNFKEQ. Trimming removed 1 base at V and 5 bases at J, with 12 bases between. CDR3 amino acids: CASSQVGGVDNEQFF. The CDR3, as DNA: TGTGCCAGCAGCCAAGTAGGAGGGGTCGACAATGAGCAGTTCTTC.

The chain recombines TRBV5-8 with TRBJ2-7, with TRBD1 matching over 7 bases. Germline values: CDR1 SGHTS, CDR2 YDEGEE. The length of the CDR3 is 15 residues. With 0 bases clipped from V and 4 bases from J, the junction kept 7 bases outside the gene matches. The CDR3 region has the DNA TGTGCCAGCAGCTTGGGACAGGGCCTCCAATACGAGCAGTACTTC. It encodes CASSLGQGLQYEQYF. Supplemented by reference TRBV5-8 and TRBJ2-7, the full variable domain reads EAGVTQSPTHLIKTRGQQATLRCSPISGHTSVYWYQQALGLGLQFLLWYDEGEERNRGNFPPRFSGRQFPNYSSELNVNALELEDSALYLCASSLGQGLQYEQYFGPGTRLTVT.

The rearrangement uses TRBV7-2 and TRBJ2-3, with D perhaps TRBD1 or TRBD2 (6 bases each). Germline values: CDR1 SGHTA, CDR2 FQGNSA. V was pared by 5 bases and J by 4 bases, with 16 bases between. The CDR3 totals 15 residues. The CDR3 bases are TGTGCCAGCAGCCTAGGGGGAGGAGGGTCAGATACGCAGTATTTT. This encodes CASSLGGGGSDTQYF.